This TCR beta chain was captured by sequencing in a study of blood T cell repertoires in COVID-19. Study details: COVID-19 samples, acute and convalescent, were from the United States, Italy and Spain. In each case, the material was cDNA or gDNA derived from T cells, B-cell-depleted T cells, or PBMCs.

How the authors handled the data: Quantification of nucleated cells was approximated via reference gene primer amplification. Sequencing was performed with immunoSEQ multiplex PCR; in TCRdb, only in-frame clones are kept and a portion is missing. The V and J calls and clone size were taken over from that table, and D and trimming were inferred from the DNA. The repertoire holds 170,000 or so clones, with more than 85% as singletons. This CDR3 has 12 residues. Between the trimmed V and J ends, which lost 1 base and 7 bases, there was a span of 7 bases. The germline gives CDR1 SGHTA, CDR2 FQGNSA. Source material: peripheral blood. J is TRBJ1-2 and V is TRBV7-2; perhaps TRBD1 as D (6 bases). The TCR originated in a man in his fifties or sixties with acute or convalescent COVID-19. The CDR3 DNA follows: TGTGCCAGCAGCTTAGACAGGGCTGGCTACACCTTC. Its protein is CASSLDRAGYTF.